The clone carrying this T cell receptor (beta chain) occurred a few times. One end of the junction fails to match germline, which may point to a read error. This sample is part of a study of tumor and adjacent non-tumor tissue in lung cancer. About the research overall: Histology: about 13 adenocarcinoma, a couple of squamous cell carcinoma, 1 small cell lung cancer.

The CDR3 extends over 12 amino acids. In germline, CDR1 is SGHTA, CDR2 FQGNSA. The template was RNA from unsorted bulk tissue. More than 3 cm separated this lung sample from the edge of the tumor. TCRbeta libraries were built with three rounds of nested PCR, modified from ARM-PCR. A single record per CDR3 protein comes from TCRdb applying MiXCR to the multiplex PCR reads. This sample has approximately 110,000 distinct CDR3 sequences, with about 63% found just once. The sequence came from a man in his 60s with non-small cell lung cancer. The chain couples TRBV7-2 to TRBJ1-1; maybe TRBD1 (6 bases). Sample: distant non-tumor lung tissue. CDR3 region: CASSLVLDRTLF. CDR3 DNA: TGTGCCAGCAGCCTTGTCTTAGACAGGACTCTATTT.